The TCR beta chain under discussion was sequenced for a study of vaccination and CD4 T cells after COVID-19. Treatment of the sample: roughly 10-day PBMC culture with coronavirus spike peptide pools or control peptides (ViraFEST assay). CD4+ T cells that had been cultured provided DNA sequenced with the Oncomine TCR Beta short-read assay. TCRdb passed the PCR reads through MiXCR, listing each CDR3 protein once. In the table there are roughly 15,000 distinct CDR3 sequences, approximately 50% of which are singletons. The V segment lost 9 bases and the J segment 2 bases; nucleotides outside the gene matches: 12. Germline V lookup: CDR1 SNHLY, CDR2 FYNNEI. The CDR3 runs to 15 residues. A note on this clonotype: Its target is not known.

The sequence was obtained from a human donor who had recovered from COVID-19. Sequencing was done on a sample of CD4+ T cells from blood, cultured in vitro. This chain links TRBV2 with TRBJ2-5, with 7 bases that match TRBD2. As DNA, the CDR3 is TGTGCCAGTAGTACGGCTAGCGGACCTCAAGAGACCCAGTACTTC. It translates to CASSTASGPQETQYF.